These 17 T cell receptor beta chains were all obtained from the same sample, sequenced in a study of identical twins. One entry per CDR3 protein results from TCRdb running MiXCR on the 5' RACE reads. Of 1,800,000 or so distinct CDR3 sequences listed, about 30% are singletons. The specimen was cord blood. These receptors came from a newborn girl in good health.

The chain has TRBV5-1 and TRBJ2-5; TRBD1 matches at 7 bases. The CDR3 totals 15 residues. J lost 2 bases, V lost 0 bases, and 4 bases had no gene match. Germline assignment: CDR1 SGHRS and CDR2 YFSETQ. CDR3 in DNA: TGCGCCAGCAGCTTGGCCCCGGGACAGCAAGAGACCCAGTACTTC. Its protein product is CASSLAPGQQETQYF. Full variable domain (outside the CDR3, taken from reference TRBV5-1 and TRBJ2-5): KAGVTQTPRYLIKTRGQQVTLSCSPISGHRSVSWYQQTPGQGLQFLFEYFSETQRNKGNFPGRFSGRQFSNSRSEMNVSTLELGDSALYLCASSLAPGQQETQYFGPGTRLLVL.

The V call is TRBV21-1, the J call TRBJ2-5; TRBD2 is the table's D call and was not checked against the DNA. The DNA end lines up better with TRBJ2-7; the J call may be wrong. TRBV21-1 is an annotated pseudogene. The CDR3 runs 13 residues. The CDR3 is CASSNNALYEQYF. CDR3 sequence (DNA): TGTGCCAGCAGCAATAATGCCCTCTACGAGCAGTACTTC.

The sample holds a few counts of this clonotype. The J gene is TRBJ1-2, the V gene TRBV7-9; the D is unclear. Germline assignment: CDR1 SEHNR and CDR2 FQNEAQ (reference sequence). There are 13 residues in the CDR3. The germline V and J ends were trimmed by 4 bases and 4 bases, with 10 bases remaining between them. The CDR3 is CASSSNGLYGYTF. Written as DNA, the CDR3 is TGTGCCAGCAGCTCTAACGGCCTCTATGGCTACACCTTC.

V is TRBV7-2 and J is TRBJ1-5; 7 nucleotides match TRBD1. Germline assignment: CDR1 SGHTA and CDR2 FQGNSA. The CDR3 runs to 16 residues. The ends lost 5 bases at V and 4 bases at J; junction bases unmatched: 11. This CDR3 is CASSPSTGLWNQPQHF. DNA for the CDR3: TGTGCCAGCAGCCCGTCGACAGGGCTATGGAATCAGCCCCAGCATTTT.

This clonotype has only a few counts. The genes are TRBV20-1 and TRBJ2-6; no firm D call. V gave up 3 bases and J gave up 1 base, with 16 bases separating them. The CDR3 runs 17 residues. Germline CDR1 reads DFQATT; CDR2 reads SNEGSKA (reference sequence). The CDR3 loop reads CSARLAGITSGANVLTF. The CDR3 DNA is TGCAGTGCTAGGCTGGCAGGTATAACGTCTGGGGCCAACGTCCTGACTTTC.

With regard to this clonotype: A junction boundary mismatches the germline segment, possibly from a read error. V and J are TRBV6-2 or TRBV6-3 and TRBJ1-1; D ambiguous. Germline lookup yields CDR1 MNHEY and CDR2 SVGEGT. The CDR3 contains 14 residues. In DNA form, the CDR3 reads TGTGCCTGCAGACTGTCTCGGGTTAACACTGAAGCTTTCTTT. Translation gives CACRLSRVNTEAFF.

The chain joins TRBV4-1 to TRBJ2-1; no clear D. This CDR3 is built from 16 residues. V lost 0 bases, J lost 0 bases, and 9 bases lay in between. Germline CDR1 is MGHRA and CDR2 is YSYEKL. The CDR3 sequence is CASSQDIRASYNEQFF. CDR3 nucleotide sequence: TGCGCCAGCAGCCAAGATATACGCGCCTCCTACAATGAGCAGTTCTTC.

The gene calls are TRBV6-5 and TRBJ2-7; D is perhaps TRBD2 (7 bases). The CDR3 is made up of 16 amino acids. CDR1 is MNHEY, CDR2 SVGAGI, per germline. Trimming stripped 1 base from V and 6 bases from J, with 19 bases between. CDR3 sequence: CASSYYRGGGIGEQYF. The CDR3 nucleotides read TGTGCCAGCAGTTACTATCGGGGAGGGGGTATTGGCGAGCAGTACTTC.

V usage is TRBV28 and J usage is TRBJ2-1; D is undetermined. The CDR3 is 15 residues long. CDR1 MDHEN and CDR2 SYDVKM come from the germline V gene. V was pared by 3 bases and J by 8 bases, with 17 bases between. CDR3 loop: CASSFYTGWAYEQFF. The CDR3 bases are TGTGCCAGCAGTTTTTATACCGGGTGGGCCTATGAGCAGTTCTTC.

The rearrangement links TRBV28 to TRBJ1-2; TRBD1 matches 10 bases. The CDR3 extends over 15 amino acids. Germline CDR1 reads MDHEN; CDR2 reads SYDVKM. Trimming removed 2 bases from V and 4 bases from J; junction bases left unmatched: 4. CDR3 nucleotide sequence: TGTGCCAGCAGTTTAACCCGGACAGGGGGCTATGGCTACACCTTC. Translation: CASSLTRTGGYGYTF.

There are a few counts of this clonotype. The chain couples TRBV3-1 to TRBJ2-5; maybe TRBD2 (6 bases). TRBJ2-7 explains the end of the DNA better; the J call may be wrong. This CDR3 is built from 16 residues. Germline-derived CDR1 and CDR2 are LGHDT and YNNKEL (reference sequence). This chain's CDR3 is CASSQGIRRETYEQYF. DNA of the CDR3: TGTGCCAGCAGCCAAGGGATCCGGCGGGAAACCTACGAGCAGTACTTC.

This clonotype was counted between two and nine times. The chain carries TRBV12-3 or TRBV12-4 and TRBJ2-3, with D possibly being TRBD2 (5 bases). The V end was cut by 6 bases, the J end by 8 bases, with 12 bases between. The CDR3 extends over 12 amino acids. The CDR3 DNA reads as TGTGCCAGCAGCCAACTAGATTCTACGCAGTATTTT. Its translation: CASSQLDSTQYF.

The V call is TRBV6-6, the J call TRBJ1-6; weak D call: TRBD1 (6 bases). Germline V gene data show CDR1 as MNHNY and CDR2 as SVGAGI (reference sequence). V lost 2 bases to trimming and J lost 9 bases, with 20 bases between them. CDR3 length equals 17 residues. CDR3: CASSYGVQQGILSPLHF. The DNA for the CDR3 is TGTGCCAGCAGTTACGGGGTACAACAGGGCATTCTTTCACCCCTCCACTTT.

The J gene is TRBJ2-5, the V gene TRBV7-2, with 8 bases that match TRBD2. J gave up 4 bases and V 6 bases, and 7 bases lay outside the gene matches. The length of the CDR3 is 14 residues. CDR1 SGHTA and CDR2 FQGNSA come from the germline V gene. In DNA, the CDR3 is TGTGCCAGCAGTAGACCGGGACTAGGAGAGACCCAGTACTTC. Translating it yields CASSRPGLGETQYF.

This clonotype showed up just a few times. This chain links TRBV20-1 with TRBJ1-2, with 9 bases that match TRBD1. Germline trimming cut 1 base from V and 3 bases from J; bases unmatched to any gene: 15. This CDR3 region has 18 residues. The germline CDR1 and CDR2 sequences are DFQATT and SNEGSKA (reference sequence). This chain's CDR3 is CSARGVRDRDGSDYGYTF. Written as DNA, the CDR3 is TGCAGTGCTAGAGGCGTCCGGGACAGGGACGGTAGCGACTATGGCTACACCTTC.

The chain carries TRBV28 and TRBJ2-1; D remains ambiguous. The assigned J gene may be wrong: the sequence end matches TRBJ2-7 better. The CDR3 runs to 16 residues. Germline assignment: CDR1 MDHEN and CDR2 SYDVKM. CDR3 residues: CASTLVGRSSYNEQYF. The CDR3 region has the DNA TGTGCCAGCACCTTGGTAGGAAGGAGCTCCTACAATGAGCAGTACTTC.

V and J are TRBV5-1 and TRBJ2-1, with TRBD2 matching over 9 bases. This CDR3 is built from 18 residues. From germline, CDR1 is SGHRS and CDR2 YFSETQ. J gave up 2 bases and V 0 bases, and 9 bases lay outside the gene matches. Here the CDR3 reads CASSLGLAVVTAYNEQFF. The CDR3, as DNA: TGCGCCAGCAGCTTGGGACTAGCGGTGGTTACAGCCTACAATGAGCAGTTCTTC. Looking up the rest from reference TRBV5-1 and TRBJ2-1 gives the full variable domain: KAGVTQTPRYLIKTRGQQVTLSCSPISGHRSVSWYQQTPGQGLQFLFEYFSETQRNKGNFPGRFSGRQFSNSRSEMNVSTLELGDSALYLCASSLGLAVVTAYNEQFFGPGTRLTVL.